Listed below are T cell receptor beta chains from one sample, sequenced in a study of chronic HIV infection and antiretroviral therapy. TCRdb analysed the 5' RACE reads with MiXCR anew, one entry per CDR3 protein. The table lists tens of thousands of distinct CDR3 sequences, 7.5% to 9% of them singletons. Sample: peripheral blood. The receptor source for this set is an adult who had HIV and had not received antiretroviral therapy, or was an uninfected healthy control (not recorded which). The CDR3 runs from the conserved cysteine through the conserved F or W. Fields, in order: V gene, D gene, J gene, clone size, CDR3 protein, CDR3 DNA. A D gene is named only where the DNA matches it firmly. Clone sizes are given selectively: once, few, many, or a class where the clone is expanded.

TRBV5-5	TRBD1	TRBJ2-6	many	CASSFDRAGANVLTF	TGTGCCAGCAGCTTCGACAGGGCCGGGGCCAACGTCCTGACTTTC
TRBV20-1	TRBD2	TRBJ2-7	many	CSASRLAGAYEQYF	TGCAGTGCTAGTAGGCTAGCGGGGGCCTACGAGCAGTACTTC
TRBV20-1	-	TRBJ2-2	many	CSAREGGDTGELFF	TGCAGTGCTAGGGAGGGGGGCGACACCGGGGAGCTGTTTTTT
TRBV9	-	TRBJ2-3	many	CASSAPNTDTQYF	TGTGCCAGCAGCGCCCCCAACACAGATACGCAGTATTTT
TRBV2	TRBD1	TRBJ1-1	-	CASRGDRGGTEAFF	TGTGCCAGCAGGGGGGACAGGGGGGGCACTGAAGCTTTCTTT
TRBV5-4	-	TRBJ2-3	-	CASSLDRAVDTQYF	TGTGCCAGCAGCTTGGACAGGGCTGTAGATACGCAGTATTTT
TRBV5-5	-	TRBJ1-1	-	CASSLPRGTEAFF	TGTGCCAGCAGCTTGCCCAGGGGCACTGAAGCTTTCTTT
TRBV6-6	TRBD2	TRBJ2-4	many	CASSYGGVGKNIQYF	TGTGCCAGCAGTTACGGGGGGGTTGGCAAAAACATTCAGTACTTC
TRBV29-1	TRBD2	TRBJ2-1	many	CSVNPGLAAYNEQFF	TGCAGCGTAAACCCGGGACTAGCGGCCTACAATGAGCAGTTCTTC
TRBV12-3/TRBV12-4	-	TRBJ1-4	-	CASSLRGYGEKLFF	TGTGCCAGCAGTCTTAGAGGGTACGGTGAAAAACTGTTTTTT
TRBV29-1	-	TRBJ1-1	few	CSVGQSNTEAFF	TGCAGCGTTGGGCAATCGAACACTGAAGCTTTCTTT
TRBV6-2/TRBV6-3	-	TRBJ2-1	-	CASRIQEYNEQFF	TGTGCCAGCAGGATACAGGAATACAATGAGCAGTTCTTC
TRBV7-2	-	TRBJ2-3	-	CASSFGSGTDTQYF	TGTGCCAGCAGCTTTGGCAGCGGGACAGATACGCAGTATTTT
TRBV25-1	-	TRBJ2-7	many	CASSGVGWYEQYF	TGTGCCAGCAGTGGGGTGGGGTGGTACGAGCAGTACTTC
TRBV20-1	TRBD2	TRBJ2-3	many	CSADPYSGSSTDTQYF	TGCAGTGCCGATCCTTATAGCGGGAGCAGCACAGATACGCAGTATTTT
TRBV20-1	TRBD1	TRBJ1-4	-	CSGTGVGEKLFF	TGCAGTGGTACAGGGGTTGGGGAAAAACTGTTTTTT
TRBV6-6	TRBD2	TRBJ2-3	many	CASTLTSGFTDTQYF	TGTGCCAGCACCCTGACTAGCGGATTCACAGATACGCAGTATTTT